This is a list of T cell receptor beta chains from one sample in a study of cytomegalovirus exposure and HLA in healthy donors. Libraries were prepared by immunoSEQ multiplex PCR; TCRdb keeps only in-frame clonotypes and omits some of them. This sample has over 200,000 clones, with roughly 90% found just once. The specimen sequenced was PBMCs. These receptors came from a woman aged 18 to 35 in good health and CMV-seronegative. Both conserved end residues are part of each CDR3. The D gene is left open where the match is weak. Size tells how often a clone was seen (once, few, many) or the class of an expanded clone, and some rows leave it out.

CDR3 DNA: TGTGCCAGCACTCCTACGACTAGCTTGACAGATACGCAGTATTTT; CDR3 protein: CASTPTTSLTDTQYF; V gene: TRBV6-5; J gene: TRBJ2-3; clone size: -; D gene: TRBD2
CDR3 DNA: TGTGCCAGCAGTGAAGAGGTGGGGGGTCAGCCCCAGCATTTT; CDR3 protein: CASSEEVGGQPQHF; V gene: TRBV2; J gene: TRBJ1-5; clone size: -; D gene: -
CDR3 DNA: TGTGCCAGCAGCACTCAGGAGGACACTGAAGCTTTCTTT; CDR3 protein: CASSTQEDTEAFF; V gene: TRBV14; J gene: TRBJ1-1; clone size: once; D gene: -
CDR3 DNA: TGCGCCAGCAGCCAAGATTTAGGACAGCTTGTCACCGGGGAGCTGTTTTTT; CDR3 protein: CASSQDLGQLVTGELFF; V gene: TRBV4-1; J gene: TRBJ2-2; clone size: -; D gene: -
CDR3 DNA: TGTGCCAGCAGCACGTTCGGGACACTCACCGGGGAGCTGTTTTTT; CDR3 protein: CASSTFGTLTGELFF; V gene: TRBV5-6; J gene: TRBJ2-2; clone size: -; D gene: -
CDR3 DNA: TGTGCCAGCAGTGAAAGATTGGGGGGATGGTCGTACGGCTACACCTTC; CDR3 protein: CASSERLGGWSYGYTF; V gene: TRBV6-1; J gene: TRBJ1-2; clone size: -; D gene: -
CDR3 DNA: TGCGCCAGCAGCTTGGTGGGATCGGGGGCTTTCTTT; CDR3 protein: CASSLVGSGAFF; V gene: TRBV5-1; J gene: TRBJ1-1; clone size: -; D gene: -
CDR3 DNA: TGTGCCAGCAGTGAAGATGGGGGGATGTATAATTCACCCCTCCACTTT; CDR3 protein: CASSEDGGMYNSPLHF; V gene: TRBV2; J gene: TRBJ1-6; clone size: -; D gene: -
CDR3 DNA: TGTGCCAGCAGGTTTACGATGTCGGGGGTTGTAGATACGCAGTATTTT; CDR3 protein: CASRFTMSGVVDTQYF; V gene: TRBV2; J gene: TRBJ2-3; clone size: -; D gene: -
CDR3 DNA: TGCAGTGCTCAGGGACAATATGAGCAGTTCTTC; CDR3 protein: CSAQGQYEQFF; V gene: TRBV20-1; J gene: TRBJ2-1; clone size: -; D gene: -
CDR3 DNA: TGCGCCAGCAGCCCGGGTCTGGGGGCGGGCAATCAGCCCCAGCATTTT; CDR3 protein: CASSPGLGAGNQPQHF; V gene: TRBV5-1; J gene: TRBJ1-5; clone size: -; D gene: -
CDR3 DNA: TGTGCCAGCAGCCCCCAGGCAGGGCTTGACTACGAGCAGTACTTC; CDR3 protein: CASSPQAGLDYEQYF; V gene: TRBV9; J gene: TRBJ2-7; clone size: -; D gene: -
CDR3 DNA: TGCGCCAGCAGCCAAGACCTGTACACTGAAGCTTTCTTT; CDR3 protein: CASSQDLYTEAFF; V gene: TRBV4-1; J gene: TRBJ1-1; clone size: -; D gene: -
CDR3 DNA: TGTGCCTGGAGTTACGCTAGCGCGAGCACAGATACGCAGTATTTT; CDR3 protein: CAWSYASASTDTQYF; V gene: TRBV30; J gene: TRBJ2-3; clone size: -; D gene: -